This T cell receptor beta chain was recorded in a study of cytomegalovirus exposure and HLA in healthy donors. The ends lost 4 bases at V and 3 bases at J; junction bases unmatched: 9. The CDR3 consists of 15 residues. The germline V gene has CDR1 SQVTM and CDR2 ANQGSEA. PCR employed 60 Vbeta and 13 Jbeta primers. TCRdb keeps only in-frame clones here, not all; method: immunoSEQ multiplex PCR. The sample's table shows 75,000 to 95,000 clones. The source of this sequence is a man younger than 40 in good health and CMV-seronegative. The rearrangement uses TRBV29-1 and TRBJ1-5, with 7 bases that match TRBD1. The sequenced sample was PBMCs. CDR3 bases: TGCAGCGTTGTCGACAGGGCTACTACCAATCAGCCCCAGCATTTT. The encoded protein is CSVVDRATTNQPQHF.